This T cell receptor beta chain was captured by sequencing in a study of identical twins. General study results and limits: Out-of-frame alpha sequences shared by twins showed excess low generation probability. The models gave estimates that fell short of the out-of-frame TCR alpha sharing seen in monozygotic twins.

The germline gives CDR1 MNHEY, CDR2 SMNVEV (reference sequence). V was pared by 6 bases and J by 5 bases, with 7 bases of the junction left unmatched. This CDR3 is built from 13 residues. In its sample, this clonotype was seen a few times. Antigen: not known. With template switching, a universal primer site was added, and the cDNA carried unique molecular identifiers. TCRdb re-called the 5' RACE reads with MiXCR, one entry per CDR3 protein. The sample has some 500,000 distinct CDR3 sequences, approximately 22% seen once. This sample also appeared in a second study, on T cells expressing NK-cell markers. Per that study: It was sorted CD3+CD56+NKG2C+, CD3+CD56+NKG2C- and CD3+CD56-NKG2C+ T cells that supplied the TCR beta repertoires.

The TCR originated in a woman aged 18-29 years in good health. This rearrangement joins TRBV27 to TRBJ2-7, with TRBD2 identical over 7 bases. The sequenced sample consisted of CD4+ T cells sorted from blood. CDR3 region: CASRKSGGDEQYF. In nucleotides, the CDR3 is TGTGCCAGCAGGAAATCGGGAGGCGACGAGCAGTACTTC.